This T cell receptor beta chain is from a study of T cell repertoires in ileal Crohn's disease. Germline CDR1 and CDR2: SGHAT and FQNNGV. The CDR3 spans 15 residues. V was pared by 6 bases and J by 4 bases, with 10 bases of the junction left unmatched. The assay was immunoSEQ multiplex PCR, and TCRdb's table has in-frame clones only and misses some. The sample lists 9,600 or so clones, approximately 82% seen once, with roughly 25% in the top ten. The specimen sequenced was ileal tissue. The sequence came from an adult with Crohn's disease. This chain connects TRBV11-2 to TRBJ2-7; TRBD1 agrees at 9 bases. CDR3 region: CASSFNPGQGYEQYF. CDR3 bases: TGTGCCAGCAGTTTTAATCCGGGACAGGGATACGAGCAGTACTTC.